Below, 14 T cell receptor beta chains from the same sample are listed, as sequenced in a study of T-cell reconstitution after alpha-beta-depleted transplantation in children. Unique molecular identifiers were incorporated during preparation of the TCRbeta library. MiXCR was run by TCRdb on the PCR reads, yielding one entry per CDR3 protein. Here the sample spans about 590,000 distinct CDR3 sequences, approximately 13% being singletons. The sample was PBMCs, mostly from graft donor cells, taken 360 days after TCRalphabeta/CD19-depleted stem cell transplant. These receptors all come from a male patient younger than 18 who had a stem cell transplant for acute myeloid leukemia, so the T cells may come from the graft donor.

This clonotype was recorded a few times. The chain couples TRBV20-1 to TRBJ2-3, with 7 bases fitting TRBD2. The V and J ends lost 5 bases and 4 bases, in that order; junction bases with no gene match: 12. Germline CDR1 is DFQATT and CDR2 is SNEGSKA (reference sequence). The CDR3 contains 15 residues. The CDR3 sequence: CSAGRAGVFPDTQYF. CDR3 nucleotide sequence: TGCAGTGCTGGGCGGGCGGGAGTCTTTCCAGATACGCAGTATTTT.

This clonotype has at least ten counts. The V gene is TRBV29-1, the J gene TRBJ2-3, with 8 nucleotides matching TRBD2. V lost 2 bases, J lost 6 bases, and 7 bases stayed unmatched. CDR3 length: 14 residues. Germline V gives CDR1 SQVTM, CDR2 ANQGSEA. CDR3 loop: CSVEYASGWDTQYF. CDR3 nucleotide sequence: TGCAGCGTTGAATATGCTAGCGGGTGGGATACGCAGTATTTT.

This clonotype was observed a few times. The J gene is TRBJ2-5, the V gene TRBV18, with D hard to call. The CDR3 loop spans 13 amino acids. V was clipped by 2 bases and J by 2 bases, with 6 bases between them. Germline V gene sequence: CDR1 KGHSH, CDR2 LQKENI. The chain's CDR3 is CASSPNIQETQYF. The CDR3 bases are TGTGCCAGCTCACCAAACATACAAGAGACCCAGTACTTC. Complete variable domain (other parts from reference TRBV18 and TRBJ2-5): NAGVMQNPRHLVRRRGQEARLRCSPMKGHSHVYWYRQLPEEGLKFMVYLQKENIIDESGMPKERFSAEFPKEGPSILRIQQVVRGDSAAYFCASSPNIQETQYFGPGTRLLVL.

At least ten counts were recorded for this clonotype. The genes are TRBV4-3 and TRBJ2-3; 8 bases map to TRBD2. This CDR3 is built from 17 residues. V was clipped by 0 bases and J by 0 bases; unmatched bases: 5. The germline gives CDR1 LGHNA, CDR2 YSLEER. The CDR3: CASSQDRLAFSTDTQYF. In nucleotides, the CDR3 is TGCGCCAGCAGCCAAGATCGACTAGCGTTTAGCACAGATACGCAGTATTTT.

The chain has TRBV12-3 or TRBV12-4 and TRBJ1-2; D gene uncertain. Between the trimmed V and J ends, which lost 1 base and 5 bases, there was a span of 11 bases. The CDR3 has 14 amino acids. DNA of the CDR3: TGTGCCAGCAGTTTAGTTGCGGGCCGGTATGGCTACACCTTC. Its protein product is CASSLVAGRYGYTF.

The rearrangement uses TRBV10-3 and TRBJ2-7, with 14 bases matching TRBD2. The germline gives CDR1 ENHRY, CDR2 SYGVKD. CDR3 size: 16 residues. J gave up 4 bases and V 8 bases, and 10 bases lay outside the gene matches. The DNA of the CDR3 is TGTGCCATCCGGACAGGCGGACTAGCGGGAGGATACGAGCAGTACTTC. Its protein product is CAIRTGGLAGGYEQYF.

CDR3 residues: CASSSSGTTYYEQYF. CDR3 nucleotide sequence: TGTGCCAGCAGCTCGTCCGGGACTACCTACTACGAGCAGTACTTC. This chain joins TRBV11-3 and TRBJ2-7; 7 nucleotides agree with TRBD2. Per the germline V gene, CDR1 is SGHNT and CDR2 is YENEEA. The CDR3 contains 15 residues. Losses at the gene ends were 4 bases for V and 3 bases for J; bases not matched to a gene: 9.

This clonotype has more than one count but fewer than ten. The CDR3 DNA sequence: TGTGCCAGCAGTTTTTTCACGATACCGTCCTACGAGCAGTACTTC. It translates to CASSFFTIPSYEQYF. J is TRBJ2-7 and V is TRBV28; D unresolved. Deletions cut 3 bases from V and 1 base from J, with 13 bases between. CDR3 length: 15 residues. The germline gives CDR1 MDHEN, CDR2 SYDVKM.

This clonotype was picked up many times. J is TRBJ2-7 and V is TRBV5-1, with D unresolved. The CDR3 loop spans 14 amino acids. Germline-derived CDR1 and CDR2 are SGHRS and YFSETQ. Deletions cut 2 bases from V and 2 bases from J, with 11 bases between. The CDR3 loop is CASSFETPTYEQYF. For the CDR3, the DNA is TGCGCCAGCAGCTTCGAGACTCCAACCTACGAGCAGTACTTC. Drawing the rest from reference TRBV5-1 and TRBJ2-7, the complete variable domain is KAGVTQTPRYLIKTRGQQVTLSCSPISGHRSVSWYQQTPGQGLQFLFEYFSETQRNKGNFPGRFSGRQFSNSRSEMNVSTLELGDSALYLCASSFETPTYEQYFGPGTRLTVT.

This clonotype was observed a handful of times. This sequence joins TRBV7-9 and TRBJ1-4; D gene unclear. CDR3 size: 13 residues. V was cut by 1 base and J by 5 bases, with 5 bases left in between. Germline V gene sequence: CDR1 SEHNR, CDR2 FQNEAQ (reference sequence). DNA for the CDR3: TGTGCCAGCAGCTTAGGTCGAAATGAAAAACTGTTTTTT. It specifies CASSLGRNEKLFF. The variable domain in full, completed from reference TRBV7-9 and TRBJ1-4, reads DTGVSQNPRHKITKRGQNVTFRCDPISEHNRLYWYRQTLGQGPEFLTYFQNEAQLEKSRLLSDRFSAERPKGSFSTLEIQRTEQGDSAMYLCASSLGRNEKLFFGSGTQLSVL.

The chain links TRBV29-1 to TRBJ1-1; 7 nucleotides line up with TRBD1. The V and J ends lost 6 bases and 7 bases, in that order; junction bases with no gene match: 5. The CDR3 runs to 11 residues. Looked up from germline, CDR1 is SQVTM and CDR2 is ANQGSEA. The CDR3 bases are TGCAGCGTCCAAAACAGGGGTGAAGCTTTCTTT. This codes for CSVQNRGEAFF.

This clonotype was picked up a small number of times. The chain couples TRBV24-1 to TRBJ2-1, with 9 bases lining up with TRBD2. This CDR3 spans 17 amino acids. The V segment lost 3 bases and the J segment 0 bases; nucleotides outside the gene matches: 5. CDR1 and CDR2 from the germline V gene are KGHDR and SFDVKD. CDR3 coding DNA: TGTGCCACCAGTGATCTGGGTAGCGGGGGCTCCTACAATGAGCAGTTCTTC. The encoded protein is CATSDLGSGGSYNEQFF.

This chain uses TRBV20-1 with TRBJ2-2; no reliable D call. V was shortened by 3 bases and J by 2 bases, with 10 bases between the two germline ends. The CDR3 runs to 14 residues. The germline V gene encodes CDR1 DFQATT and CDR2 SNEGSKA (reference sequence). CDR3 nucleotide sequence: TGCAGTGCTAGCCGCTACCGAAACACCGGGGAGCTGTTTTTT. Its translation is CSASRYRNTGELFF.

Notes on this clonotype: Mismatch with germline at one junction end may stem from a read error. V and J are TRBV20-1 and TRBJ2-7, with 8 bases identical to TRBD2. Germline CDR1 and CDR2: DFQATT and SNEGSKA (reference sequence). This CDR3 is built from 16 residues. The DNA for the CDR3 is TGCTGTGCTAGCCGCAGAATAAGCGGGAGCTCCTACGAGCAGTACTTC. Protein: CCASRRISGSSYEQYF.